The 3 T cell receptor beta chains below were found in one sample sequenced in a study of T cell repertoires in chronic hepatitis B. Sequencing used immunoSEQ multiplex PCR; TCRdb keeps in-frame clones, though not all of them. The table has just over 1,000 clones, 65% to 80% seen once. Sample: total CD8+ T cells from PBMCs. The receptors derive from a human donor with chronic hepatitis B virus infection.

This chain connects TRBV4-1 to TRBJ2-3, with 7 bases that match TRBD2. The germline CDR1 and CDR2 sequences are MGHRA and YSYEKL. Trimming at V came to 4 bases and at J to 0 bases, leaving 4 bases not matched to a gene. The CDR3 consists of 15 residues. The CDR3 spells CASSPMGGSTDTQYF. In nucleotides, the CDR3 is TGCGCCAGCAGCCCTATGGGGGGGAGCACAGATACGCAGTATTTT.

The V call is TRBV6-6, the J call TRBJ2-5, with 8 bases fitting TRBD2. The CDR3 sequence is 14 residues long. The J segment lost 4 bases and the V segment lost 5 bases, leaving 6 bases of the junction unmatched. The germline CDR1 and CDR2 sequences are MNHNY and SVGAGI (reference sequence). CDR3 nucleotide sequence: TGTGCCAGCAGTCCCACGGCGGGAGGAGAGACCCAGTACTTC. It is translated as CASSPTAGGETQYF.

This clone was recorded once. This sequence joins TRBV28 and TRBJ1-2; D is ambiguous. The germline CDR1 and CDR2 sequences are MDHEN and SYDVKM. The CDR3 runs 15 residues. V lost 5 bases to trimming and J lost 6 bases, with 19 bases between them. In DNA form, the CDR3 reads TGTGCCAGCAGTCTAATTCGGCTGGGAAAGGATGGCTACACCTTC. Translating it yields CASSLIRLGKDGYTF.